This T cell receptor beta chain was documented in a study of blood T cell repertoires in COVID-19. On the study more broadly: Specimens from acute and convalescent COVID-19 originated in the United States, Italy and Spain.

Per the original data handling: Counts of nucleated cells, estimated from reference gene primer amplification, were obtained. Clones were sequenced by immunoSEQ multiplex PCR, and TCRdb holds only the in-frame ones, with some missing. From that table come the V and J calls and clone size; the DNA was used to work out D and trimming. The data hold over 250,000 clones, with about nine tenths observed a single time. Recruited during active infection, patients (from Seattle) were subsequently followed longitudinally. V was clipped by 3 bases and J by 6 bases; unmatched bases: 7. Germline assignment: CDR1 LNHDA and CDR2 SQIVND (reference sequence). The CDR3 is 14 residues long.

This TCR was recovered from a woman between 45 and 65 years old with COVID-19, enrolled during active disease. The source material was peripheral blood. The chain uses TRBV19 and TRBJ2-7, with 8 nucleotides matching TRBD2. The CDR3 coding sequence is TGTGCCAGTAGTATGATTAGCGGGGCCCTCGAGCAGTACTTC. Amino acids: CASSMISGALEQYF.